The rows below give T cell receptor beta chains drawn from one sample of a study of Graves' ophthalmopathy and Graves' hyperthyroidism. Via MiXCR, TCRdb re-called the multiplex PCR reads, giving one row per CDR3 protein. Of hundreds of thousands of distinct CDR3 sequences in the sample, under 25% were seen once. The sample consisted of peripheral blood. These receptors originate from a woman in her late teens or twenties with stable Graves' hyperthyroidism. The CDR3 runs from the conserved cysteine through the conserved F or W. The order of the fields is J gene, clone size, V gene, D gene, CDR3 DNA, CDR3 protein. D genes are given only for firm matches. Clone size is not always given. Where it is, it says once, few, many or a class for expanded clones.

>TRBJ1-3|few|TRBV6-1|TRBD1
TGTGCCAGCAGTGGGGGGACAGCATCTGGAAACACCATATATTTT
CASSGGTASGNTIYF
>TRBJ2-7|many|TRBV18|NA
TGTGCCAGCTCACCACGAACTTTGGACAGTCGATCCCACGAGCAGTACTTC
CASSPRTLDSRSHEQYF
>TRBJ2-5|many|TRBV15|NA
TGTGCCACCAGCAGAGATAGCCTGACTAGTGGGAATTTGGAGACCCAGTACTTC
CATSRDSLTSGNLETQYF
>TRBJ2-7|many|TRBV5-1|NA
TGCGCCAGCAGCCAGGACCGGTACGAGCAGTACTTC
CASSQDRYEQYF
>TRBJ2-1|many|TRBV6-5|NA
TGTGCCAGCAGTTATTCTAAGACGGTATACAATGAGCAGTTCTTC
CASSYSKTVYNEQFF
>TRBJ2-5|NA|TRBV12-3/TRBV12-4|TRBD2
TGTGCCACCAGGCGGGGGGGGCGTGAGACCCAGTACTTC
CATRRGGRETQYF
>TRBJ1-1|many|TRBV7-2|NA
TGTGCCAGCAGCTTAATGGCGTACACTGAAGCTTTCTTT
CASSLMAYTEAFF
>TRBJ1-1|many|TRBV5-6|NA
TGTGCCAGCAGCTTGGCCGGGTTCGACACTGAAGCTTTCTTT
CASSLAGFDTEAFF
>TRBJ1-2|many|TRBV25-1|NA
TGTGCCAGCAGTGAATACCCAGATAACTATGGCTACACCTTC
CASSEYPDNYGYTF
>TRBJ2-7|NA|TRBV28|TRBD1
TGTGCCAGTCAGAACCGGGACAGGGGGTACGAGCAGTACTTC
CASQNRDRGYEQYF
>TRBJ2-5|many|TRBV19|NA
TGTGCCAGTAGTATAGTGCGGGATGAGACCCAGTACTTC
CASSIVRDETQYF
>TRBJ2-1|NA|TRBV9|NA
TGTGCCAGCAGCGTAGGGGTAGGGGGCTACAATGAGCAGTTCTTC
CASSVGVGGYNEQFF
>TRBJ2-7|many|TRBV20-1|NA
TGCAGTATGGCGGGGATCTCCTACGAGCAGTACTTC
CSMAGISYEQYF
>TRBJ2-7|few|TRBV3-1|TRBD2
TGTGCCAGCACAACTAGCGGGAGTATCCACGAGCAGTACTTC
CASTTSGSIHEQYF
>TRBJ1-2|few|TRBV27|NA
TGTGCCAGCAGTCCCCCCTACAGGGCCAGCTTC
CASSPPYRASF
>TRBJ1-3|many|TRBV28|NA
TGTGCCAGCACCGCCATCGGTTCTCGAAACACCATATATTTT
CASTAIGSRNTIYF
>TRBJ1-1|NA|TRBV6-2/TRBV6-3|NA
TGTGCCAGCAGTTACCGACAGGCCAGGGACACTGAAGCTTTCTTT
CASSYRQARDTEAFF